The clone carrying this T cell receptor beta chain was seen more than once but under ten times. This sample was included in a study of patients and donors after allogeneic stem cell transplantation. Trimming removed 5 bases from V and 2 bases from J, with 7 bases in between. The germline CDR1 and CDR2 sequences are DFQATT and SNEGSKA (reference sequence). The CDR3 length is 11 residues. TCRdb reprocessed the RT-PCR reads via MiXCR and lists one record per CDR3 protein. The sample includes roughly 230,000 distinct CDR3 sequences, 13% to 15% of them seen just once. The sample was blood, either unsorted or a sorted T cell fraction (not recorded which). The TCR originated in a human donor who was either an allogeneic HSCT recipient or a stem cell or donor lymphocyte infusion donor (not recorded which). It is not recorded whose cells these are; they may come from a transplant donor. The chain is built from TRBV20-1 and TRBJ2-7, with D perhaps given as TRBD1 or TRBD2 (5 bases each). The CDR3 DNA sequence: TGCAGTGCTGGGACCACCTACGAGCAGTACTTC. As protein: CSAGTTYEQYF.